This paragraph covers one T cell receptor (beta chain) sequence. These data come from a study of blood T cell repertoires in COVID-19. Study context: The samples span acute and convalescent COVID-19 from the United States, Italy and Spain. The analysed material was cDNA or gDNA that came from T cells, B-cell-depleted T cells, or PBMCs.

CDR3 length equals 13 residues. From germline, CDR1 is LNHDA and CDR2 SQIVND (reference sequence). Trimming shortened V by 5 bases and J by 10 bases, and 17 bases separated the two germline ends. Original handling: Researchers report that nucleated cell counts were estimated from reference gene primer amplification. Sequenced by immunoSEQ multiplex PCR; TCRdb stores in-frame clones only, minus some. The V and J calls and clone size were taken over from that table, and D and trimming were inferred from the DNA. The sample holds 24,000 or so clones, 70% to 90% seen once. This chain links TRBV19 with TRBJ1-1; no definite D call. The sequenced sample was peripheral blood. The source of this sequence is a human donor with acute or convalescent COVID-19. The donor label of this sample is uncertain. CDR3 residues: CASSSTDRGPAFF. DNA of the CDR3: TGTGCCAGTAGTTCCACAGACCGCGGGCCAGCTTTCTTT. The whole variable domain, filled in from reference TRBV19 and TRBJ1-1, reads DGGITQSPKYLFRKEGQNVTLSCEQNLNHDAMYWYRQDPGQGLRLIYYSQIVNDFQKGDIAEGYSVSREKKESFPLTVTSAQKNPTAFYLCASSSTDRGPAFFGQGTRLTVV.